This section outlines one TCR beta chain sequence together with its context. Its antigen is still unknown. One base away there is no much larger clone; base qualities are not given. Library preparation used PCR. DNA from cultured CD4+ T cells underwent TCR sequencing with the Oncomine TCR Beta short-read assay at the Johns Hopkins FTIC core. The QIAamp micro DNA kit was used to extract genomic DNA from the cultured CD4+ T cells. Oncomine TCR Beta libraries made from cultured CD4+ T cells were pooled using unique dual indexes and sequenced on an Illumina iSeq 100. For the original study's pipeline: Non-productive sequences were removed, and CDR3s not starting with C, not ending with F or W, or shorter than 7 amino acids were discarded. The MANAFEST web application identified antigen-specific clonotypes by comparing peptide-stimulated wells against reference wells and other culture wells. An FDR below 0.05, an odds ratio above 5, and a productive frequency above 0.1% in at least two of three replicate wells were required for clones to be considered positive. Clonotypes that were significantly expanded in both SARS-CoV-2 spike wells and at least one common cold coronavirus spike condition were defined as cross-reactive. Using R version 3.6.1, CDR3 homology was evaluated through Levenshtein distances (stringdist) along with unrooted phylogenetic trees (ape). The raw public reads went through TCRdb reprocessing: fastp at Q25, MiXCR clone calling, in-frame beta chains kept. Records with the same CDR3 protein are collapsed into one entry carrying the most frequent genes and DNA. Clone size and V and J calls follow TCRdb, not the original study. This sample has tens of thousands of distinct CDR3 sequences in its table, and 58% of those were observed once. About 3% of the sample is in the top ten clones.

Per the publication, the treatment or condition label means: roughly 10-day PBMC culture with coronavirus spike peptide pools or control peptides (ViraFEST assay). The study used the ViraFEST assay, which expanded antigen-specific T cells with peptide pools and then identified expanded clonotypes by TCR sequencing. The convalescent patients' positive SARS-CoV-2 PCR tests fell between March and December 2020, which was before the Alpha, Beta and Delta variants emerged in the United States. Each well held approximately 2 million PBMCs cultured in IMDM containing around 5% human AB serum and roughly 9.7 IU/ml IL-2, with around 9.7 ug/ml peptide pools added. On days 3 and 7, half of the culture medium was replaced with fresh IL-2-containing medium. Once the cells had been in culture for ten to eleven days, the EasySep CD4+ T cell isolation kit was used to isolate CD4+ T cells by negative selection. Ficoll-Paque Plus gradient centrifugation was used to isolate PBMCs from whole blood, and the isolated PBMCs were then either used fresh or cryopreserved at -140C. Culture conditions were generally each tested in triplicate wells.

These data are taken from a study of vaccination and CD4 T cells after COVID-19 (dated by TCRdb to between 2020 and 2023). About the investigation overall: Every convalescent patient had a positive nasal swab PCR test for SARS-CoV-2, with mild disease in under ten patients and severe disease in one. In control cultures, a CEFX viral epitope pool was used as positive control, an HIV-1 Nef peptide pool was used as negative control, or no peptide was added. Post-COVID blood samples were collected from convalescent patients a median of roughly 100 days after diagnosis, with a range of about 35 to 170 days. Participants got two doses of the Pfizer-BioNTech BNT162b2 vaccine (n=8) or two doses of the Moderna mRNA-1273 vaccine (n=2). The spike-specific CD4+ TCR repertoire was compared before and after mRNA vaccination in around ten COVID-19 convalescent patients and a handful of infection-naive healthy vaccine recipients. Six males and four females were included in the convalescent cohort, with two Hispanic individuals, seven Caucasians, two Asians and one multiracial person represented. The time from the second vaccine dose to post-vaccine blood sampling had a median of roughly 70 days and ranged from about 14 to 250 days. Culture stimuli were overlapping spike peptide pools from SARS-CoV-2 and from the common cold coronaviruses HCoV-NL63, HCoV-OC43 and HCoV-229E.

CDR1 and CDR2, per the germline V gene, are SQVTM and ANQGSEA. The junction carries 3 bases between V and J, which are trimmed by 4 bases and 0 bases respectively. Reading from cysteine to phenylalanine, the CDR3 counts 11 amino acids. CDR3 DNA is the only sequence kept; it has 33 bases, read in frame from the first base. What the study reported, not specific to this receptor: Of the vaccine-specific clones in convalescent patients, 304 of 307, or nearly all, reacted only to SARS-CoV-2 spike and did not cross-react with common cold coronaviruses. Only a relatively small number of convalescent patients were included in the study, and early timepoints following natural infection were not analyzed. The median count of SARS-CoV-2-reactive clonotypes went up from about 23 after infection to 30 to 40 after vaccination, although the change was not significant. Among convalescent patients, a median about 90% of the SARS-CoV-2-reactive clones seen after vaccination appeared only after vaccination, which suggests priming specific to the vaccine.

The chain uses TRBV29-1 and TRBJ1-1, with the D gene uncertain. This clonotype was sampled from a human donor who had recovered from COVID-19. Sequenced input: CD4+ T cells from blood, cultured in vitro. Here is the DNA: TGCAGCGTTGCCCTGAACACTGAAGCTTTCTTT. This codes for CSVALNTEAFF.